The rows below give T cell receptor beta chains drawn from one sample of a study of control samples from healthy donors and cancer patients. Sequenced by immunoSEQ multiplex PCR; TCRdb stores in-frame clones only, minus some. The sample lists roughly 120,000 clones, less than 95% occurring once. Sequences were obtained from blood. Receptors were obtained from a man aged 25 to 40 in good health. Both conserved end residues are part of each CDR3. The D gene is left open where the match is weak. The listing skips clone size in some rows; elsewhere it reads once, few, many or a size class.

v_call,d_call,j_call,clone_size,cdr3_nt,cdr3_aa
TRBV19,.,TRBJ1-1,once,TGTGCCAGTAGTAAGGACGGTCGAGGGCAGACTGAAGCTTTCTTT,CASSKDGRGQTEAFF
TRBV28,TRBD1,TRBJ1-3,.,TGTGCCAGCAAGACAGGGGGGAACACCATATATTTT,CASKTGGNTIYF
TRBV27,.,TRBJ1-3,.,TGTGCCAGCAGTTCCTTCGACAGTCCTGGAAACACCATATATTTT,CASSSFDSPGNTIYF
TRBV6-2/TRBV6-3,.,TRBJ1-1,.,TGTGCCAGCAGTTCAGGGGTGAACACTGAAGCTTTCTTT,CASSSGVNTEAFF
TRBV7-9,TRBD1,TRBJ1-5,.,TGTGCCAGCAGCCCTGGGACAGTAAATCAGCCCCAGCATTTT,CASSPGTVNQPQHF
TRBV19,TRBD2,TRBJ2-1,.,TGTGCCAGTAGTATTCTAGCGGGGGCTAAATACAATGAGCAGTTCTTC,CASSILAGAKYNEQFF
TRBV11-2,TRBD2,TRBJ2-1,.,TGTGCCAGCAGCGGCGGGGGGAGCTCCTACAATGAGCAGTTCTTC,CASSGGGSSYNEQFF
TRBV10-1,.,TRBJ2-3,.,TGCGCCAGCAGTGAAACGGTCACAGATACGCAGTATTTT,CASSETVTDTQYF
TRBV18,.,TRBJ1-1,.,TGTGCCAGCTCACCGGTAGGCGGGAACACTGAAGCTTTCTTT,CASSPVGGNTEAFF
TRBV28,TRBD1,TRBJ1-5,.,TGTGCCAGCAGCCCGTCTGGGACAGGGGATCAGCCCCAGCATTTT,CASSPSGTGDQPQHF
TRBV9,TRBD1,TRBJ2-7,.,TGTGCCAGCAGCGTAGCGGGACAGGGTGCCTACGAGCAGTACTTC,CASSVAGQGAYEQYF
TRBV7-3,.,TRBJ2-3,.,TGTGCCAGCAGCTTATCACCCACAGATACGCAGTATTTT,CASSLSPTDTQYF
TRBV9,.,TRBJ2-3,.,TGTGCCAGCAGCTTTCAAGACATGATAAGCACAGATACGCAGTATTTT,CASSFQDMISTDTQYF
TRBV28,.,TRBJ2-6,.,TGTGCCAGCACCGGGTCCTGGGGGCCTGGGGCCAACGTCCTGACTTTC,CASTGSWGPGANVLTF
TRBV11-2,TRBD2,TRBJ2-1,.,TGTGCCAGCACCAGACTAGCGGGGGGCGATAGCTCCTACAATGAGCAGTTCTTC,CASTRLAGGDSSYNEQFF
TRBV15,.,TRBJ1-1,once,TGTGCCACCAGCAGAGATCTGAACACTGAAGCTTTCTTT,CATSRDLNTEAFF
TRBV6-2/TRBV6-3,TRBD2,TRBJ2-5,.,TGTGCCAGCAGTTACTCCGTCGGGGGGGCGGAGACCCAGTACTTC,CASSYSVGGAETQYF
TRBV7-9,TRBD1,TRBJ2-1,.,TGTGCCAGCAACTCAACACAGGGGGTTTACAATGAGCAGTTCTTC,CASNSTQGVYNEQFF
TRBV5-6,TRBD1,TRBJ2-1,.,TGTGCCAGCAGCTTGATGGGGACAGGGGGTCACAATGAGCAGTTCTTC,CASSLMGTGGHNEQFF
TRBV5-8,.,TRBJ2-7,.,TGTGCCAGCAGCTTTTTCGGGCCCTACGAGCAGTACTTC,CASSFFGPYEQYF
TRBV29-1,.,TRBJ1-3,.,TGCAGCGTTGTCATGCCGACAACCTCTGGAAACACCATATATTTT,CSVVMPTTSGNTIYF
TRBV5-6,.,TRBJ1-1,.,TGTGCCAGCAGCTTTCAAACCCCCAGGGGAAGCACTGAAGCTTTCTTT,CASSFQTPRGSTEAFF
TRBV19,TRBD1,TRBJ2-1,.,TGTGCCAGTAGAATCGGGGACAGGGGCTACAATGAGCAGTTCTTC,CASRIGDRGYNEQFF
TRBV10-2,TRBD1,TRBJ2-1,.,TGCGCCAGCAGTGTTCCGGGACAGAGTGTGTATGAGCAGTTCTTC,CASSVPGQSVYEQFF
TRBV5-4,.,TRBJ1-4,.,TGTGCCAGCAGCGAACAGGGATTAAATGAAAAACTGTTTTTT,CASSEQGLNEKLFF
TRBV18,.,TRBJ2-5,.,TGTGCCAGCTCGTTTCAACAGGGACGCGGGGAGACCCAGTACTTC,CASSFQQGRGETQYF
TRBV12-3/TRBV12-4,.,TRBJ1-5,.,TGTGCCAGCAGTTTCGGTCAGCCCCAGCATTTT,CASSFGQPQHF
TRBV19,TRBD1,TRBJ1-4,.,TGTGCCAGTAGTCCCCAGGGGGCGATAGGTGAAAAACTGTTTTTT,CASSPQGAIGEKLFF
TRBV28,TRBD1,TRBJ1-5,once,TGTGCCAGCAGTTTCAGGGGGTTTGATCAGCCCCAGCATTTT,CASSFRGFDQPQHF
TRBV19,.,TRBJ2-7,.,TGTGCCAGTAGTATTGGCTCCTTCTACGAGCAGTACTTC,CASSIGSFYEQYF
TRBV7-2,TRBD1,TRBJ1-2,.,TGTGCCAGCAGCTGGGACAGCCTTAACTATGGCTACACCTTC,CASSWDSLNYGYTF
TRBV11-2,.,TRBJ2-6,.,TGTGCCAGCACCCTGACAGTTTTTTACACCTCTGGGGCCAACGTCCTGACTTTC,CASTLTVFYTSGANVLTF
TRBV9,.,TRBJ2-7,.,TGTGCCAGCTCCCAAGGGTCGGACTACGAGCAGTACTTC,CASSQGSDYEQYF
TRBV24-1,TRBD1,TRBJ1-4,.,TGTGCCACCAGTGAACTGCGCGGGACAGGGCGCCCTCCTAATGAAAAACTGTTTTTT,CATSELRGTGRPPNEKLFF
TRBV30,TRBD1,TRBJ1-2,.,TGTGCCTGGAGTGAGCCTGACAGGGCCCAACATGGCTACACCTTC,CAWSEPDRAQHGYTF
TRBV28,TRBD1,TRBJ1-1,.,TGTGCCAGCAGCCCCCGGGGACAGGGGGGGACTGAAGCTTTCTTT,CASSPRGQGGTEAFF
TRBV7-8,.,TRBJ1-6,.,TGTGCCAGCAGCTTAACCCTCAAGGATAATTCACCCCTCCACTTT,CASSLTLKDNSPLHF
TRBV5-8,.,TRBJ1-1,.,TGTGCCAGCAGCAGATACAGGGATGGCACTGAAGCTTTCTTT,CASSRYRDGTEAFF
TRBV7-2,.,TRBJ1-6,.,TGTGCCAGCAGCTTAGCGGAGTACTCCTATAATTCACCCCTCCACTTT,CASSLAEYSYNSPLHF
TRBV11-3,.,TRBJ2-2,.,TGTGCCAGCAGCCCTGTGGGGAAGGGGTCCTCCGGGGAGCTGTTTTTT,CASSPVGKGSSGELFF
TRBV5-6,TRBD1,TRBJ1-4,.,TGTGCCAGCAGCAAAGGACAGGGATGGAATGAAAAACTGTTTTTT,CASSKGQGWNEKLFF
TRBV19,.,TRBJ1-1,.,TGTGCCAGTAGCTCTTCAAGGCTCACTGAAGCTTTCTTT,CASSSSRLTEAFF